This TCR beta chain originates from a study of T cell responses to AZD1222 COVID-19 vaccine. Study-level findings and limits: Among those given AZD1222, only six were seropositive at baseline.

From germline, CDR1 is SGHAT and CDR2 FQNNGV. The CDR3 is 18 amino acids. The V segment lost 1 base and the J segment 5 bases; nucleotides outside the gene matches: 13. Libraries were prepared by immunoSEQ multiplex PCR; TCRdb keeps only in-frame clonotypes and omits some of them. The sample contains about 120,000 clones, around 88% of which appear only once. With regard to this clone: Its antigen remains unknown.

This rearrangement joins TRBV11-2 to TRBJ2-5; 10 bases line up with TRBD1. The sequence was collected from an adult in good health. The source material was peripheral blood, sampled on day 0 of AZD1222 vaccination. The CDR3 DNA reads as TGTGCCAGCAGCTTAGGAATTGGGTGGGACAGGGGTTTTGAGACCCAGTACTTC. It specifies CASSLGIGWDRGFETQYF.